This T cell receptor beta chain was recovered during a study of T cell repertoires in cytomegalovirus infection (dated by TCRdb to the late 2010s). Background for the entire study: Recently identified HLA-C-restricted CMV epitopes, whose presentation resists viral immunomodulation, were targeted by peptide stimulations together with well-studied HLA-B-restricted epitopes. Donor HLA type was relevant to the analysis, because carriage of CMV infection together with the matching HLA type was indicated by public TCR beta signatures.

This clonotype has more than one count but fewer than ten. Its antigen specificity is not known. Base quality data are lacking; no much larger clone is found one base away. CDR1 and CDR2 are read off the germline V gene (reference sequence) as DFQATT and SNEGSKA. V ends up 0 bases short and J 4 bases short, with an unmatched junction base count of 6. The CDR3 contains 15 residues, cysteine and phenylalanine counted. CDR3 DNA only is kept here, 45 bases in frame from base 1. On the study overall, not on this receptor specifically: The ex vivo response was dominated by HLA-C-restricted CMV-specific TCR beta clonotypes, which also provided the single most frequent clonotype in two of eight donors. Carriers of CMV infection plus the relevant HLA type were discriminated by the cumulative frequency of public TCR beta family members in the study cohort and in an independent approximately 360-donor cohort.

Data came from an Illumina HiSeq 1500. Starting from the raw public reads, TCRdb applied fastp trimming at Q25, assembled clones with MiXCR and retained in-frame beta chains. Rows are unified per CDR3 protein, each entry keeping the most common DNA and genes. The sample records around 340,000 distinct CDR3 sequences, about 28% of which are singletons. 15% to 20% of the sample is taken by the ten largest. This specimen's treatment or condition label, per the study, means: in vitro stimulation with specific CMV peptide epitopes to enrich CMV-specific T cells. The chain couples TRBV20-1 to TRBJ2-3; a stretch of 8 junction bases matches TRBD2. The sequencing used cultured PBMCs, collected from culture after CMV antigen stimulation. The TCR originated in a human donor in good health (CMV status not recorded). Some clones in this sample may be carry-over from other donors' samples. The CDR3 sequence is CSARDGGAGADTQYF. The DNA is TGCAGTGCTAGAGACGGGGGGGCAGGTGCAGATACGCAGTATTTT.